Listed below are T cell receptor beta chains from one sample, sequenced in a study of blood T cell repertoires in COVID-19. Clones were read by immunoSEQ multiplex PCR, and TCRdb kept only the in-frame ones, dropping some. Of 150,000 to 200,000 clones listed, 80% to 85% are singletons. Sequenced material: PBMCs or T cells enriched from blood (not recorded which). Receptors were obtained from a woman in her twenties or thirties who had been exposed to COVID-19. Both conserved end residues are part of each CDR3. Fields, in order: CDR3 length, V gene, D gene, J gene, clone size, CDR3 protein, CDR3 DNA. D genes are given only for firm matches. Clone size is given for some rows only: seen once, a few or many times, or a class if the clone is expanded.

17	TRBV28	-	TRBJ2-7	-	CASSLRGGLGRAYEQYF	TGTGCCAGCAGTCTACGGGGCGGCCTCGGGAGAGCCTACGAGCAGTACTTC
14	TRBV19	TRBD1	TRBJ1-6	-	CASTPGQGNSPLHF	TGTGCCAGTACCCCGGGACAGGGTAACTCACCCCTCCACTTT
14	TRBV29-1	-	TRBJ2-3	-	CSVADVYRTDTQYF	TGCAGCGTTGCAGATGTCTACCGCACAGATACGCAGTATTTT
13	TRBV2	-	TRBJ2-1	-	CASRDYLLFEQFF	TGTGCCAGCAGGGACTACCTGTTATTCGAGCAGTTCTTC
17	TRBV11-2	-	TRBJ2-2	-	CASSLDGRLANTGELFF	TGTGCCAGCAGCTTAGATGGCCGACTAGCGAACACCGGGGAGCTGTTTTTT
16	TRBV27	TRBD2	TRBJ2-7	-	CASSWRLATESHEQYF	TGTGCCAGCAGTTGGAGACTAGCTACCGAATCGCACGAGCAGTACTTC
15	TRBV24-1	TRBD1	TRBJ2-2	-	CATSGQGAVPGELFF	TGTGCCACCAGTGGGCAGGGGGCTGTACCCGGGGAGCTGTTTTTT
16	TRBV5-1	TRBD2	TRBJ2-3	-	CASSSGGTSERDTQYF	TGCGCCAGCAGCTCAGGAGGGACTAGCGAGAGGGATACGCAGTATTTT
16	TRBV7-2	TRBD1	TRBJ1-1	-	CASSRLTGGRNTEAFF	TGTGCCAGCAGTCGCCTTACAGGGGGCCGGAACACTGAAGCTTTCTTT
13	TRBV12-3/TRBV12-4	-	TRBJ1-4	-	CASTFSGTRKLFF	TGTGCCAGCACCTTTTCGGGGACAAGAAAACTGTTTTTT
16	TRBV13	TRBD1	TRBJ2-3	-	CASTQRDRGHADTQYF	TGTGCCAGCACCCAAAGAGACAGGGGGCATGCAGATACGCAGTATTTT
12	TRBV12-3/TRBV12-4	-	TRBJ1-2	-	CASSEGVRGYTF	TGTGCCAGCAGTGAGGGGGTCCGTGGCTACACCTTC
14	TRBV2	-	TRBJ1-5	few	CASSLLAADQPQHF	TGTGCCAGCAGCCTCCTTGCGGCCGATCAGCCCCAGCATTTT
16	TRBV10-3	TRBD2	TRBJ2-5	-	CAISGAGGGAVETQYF	TGTGCCATCAGTGGGGCTGGCGGGGGGGCCGTAGAGACCCAGTACTTC
16	TRBV7-2	-	TRBJ1-5	-	CASSLGTLYSNQPQHF	TGTGCCAGCAGCCTAGGGACACTCTATAGCAATCAGCCCCAGCATTTT
13	TRBV5-1	TRBD1	TRBJ1-1	-	CASSQGGFTEAFF	TGCGCCAGCAGCCAGGGGGGATTTACTGAAGCTTTCTTT
16	TRBV5-8	TRBD1	TRBJ2-2	-	CASSLSIRTGAGELFF	TGTGCCAGCAGCTTGTCTATTCGGACAGGGGCCGGGGAGCTGTTTTTT
15	TRBV9	-	TRBJ2-7	-	CASSAWPGNAYEQYF	TGTGCCAGCAGCGCCTGGCCAGGGAATGCCTACGAGCAGTACTTC
15	TRBV18	-	TRBJ2-7	-	CASSPPSSGTYEQYF	TGTGCCAGCTCACCACCAAGCAGCGGAACCTACGAGCAGTACTTC
19	TRBV7-9	TRBD2	TRBJ2-5	-	CASRPIPGTSGGTQETQYF	TGTGCCAGCAGACCCATTCCCGGGACTAGCGGGGGGACTCAAGAGACCCAGTACTTC
17	TRBV7-8	TRBD2	TRBJ2-7	-	CASSLEGPGTSEYEQYF	TGTGCCAGCAGCTTAGAAGGTCCGGGGACTAGCGAATACGAGCAGTACTTC
16	TRBV6-2/TRBV6-3	TRBD1	TRBJ2-7	-	CASSTRDRQSSYEQYF	TGTGCCAGCAGTACCCGGGACAGGCAGAGCTCCTACGAGCAGTACTTC
15	TRBV5-6	TRBD1	TRBJ2-5	-	CASSWTGSVQETQYF	TGTGCCAGCAGCTGGACAGGGTCCGTCCAAGAGACCCAGTACTTC
15	TRBV5-1	TRBD2	TRBJ2-2	-	CASSSGGLNTGELFF	TGCGCCAGCAGCTCGGGGGGATTGAACACCGGGGAGCTGTTTTTT
18	TRBV7-8	-	TRBJ1-2	-	CASSPDPPRGDGSYGYTF	TGTGCCAGCAGCCCAGATCCCCCCAGGGGAGATGGGAGCTATGGCTACACCTTC
15	TRBV27	-	TRBJ1-2	-	CASSYFFAGTGGYTF	TGTGCCAGCAGTTACTTTTTTGCGGGTACTGGTGGCTACACCTTC
16	TRBV9	TRBD2	TRBJ2-1	-	CASSKNLAGHYNEQFF	TGTGCCAGCAGCAAGAATCTAGCGGGGCACTACAATGAGCAGTTCTTC
13	TRBV7-9	-	TRBJ1-1	-	CASSLPGDTEAFF	TGTGCCAGCAGCCTCCCGGGGGACACTGAAGCTTTCTTT
18	TRBV4-1	TRBD2	TRBJ2-2	-	CASSPGGAGGPGTGELFF	TGCGCCAGCAGCCCGGGTGGAGCGGGGGGGCCCGGCACCGGGGAGCTGTTTTTT
15	TRBV30	-	TRBJ1-2	-	CAWSVPGAPIFGYTF	TGTGCCTGGAGTGTACCAGGGGCCCCCATCTTCGGCTACACCTTC
19	TRBV7-3	TRBD1	TRBJ1-1	once	CASSLRPGQGASSWTEAFF	TGTGCCAGCAGCTTACGACCCGGACAGGGGGCGAGTTCGTGGACTGAAGCTTTCTTT
12	TRBV19	-	TRBJ1-5	-	CASSPQYQPQHF	TGTGCCAGTAGTCCCCAGTATCAGCCCCAGCATTTT
14	TRBV7-3	-	TRBJ1-1	-	CASSLGLTNTEAFF	TGTGCCAGCAGCTTAGGACTGACGAACACTGAAGCTTTCTTT
17	TRBV18	TRBD2	TRBJ2-3	-	CASSQPTSGEYTDTQYF	TGTGCCAGCTCACAACCGACTAGCGGGGAATACACAGATACGCAGTATTTT
18	TRBV5-1	TRBD2	TRBJ2-7	-	CASSLGPLAGDSLDEQYF	TGCGCCAGCAGCTTGGGGCCGTTAGCGGGGGACTCACTTGACGAGCAGTACTTC
16	TRBV2	TRBD1	TRBJ2-7	-	CASTLERGTGSYEQYF	TGTGCCAGCACCCTAGAAAGGGGGACAGGGTCCTACGAGCAGTACTTC
15	TRBV27	-	TRBJ1-1	-	CASSLSIGGYTEAFF	TGTGCCAGCAGTTTATCAATAGGGGGATACACTGAAGCTTTCTTT
14	TRBV7-9	-	TRBJ1-1	-	CASSLIGANTEAFF	TGTGCCAGCAGCTTAATAGGGGCAAACACTGAAGCTTTCTTT
15	TRBV3-1/TRBV3-2	-	TRBJ2-3	-	CASSQDWAGGDTQYF	TGTGCCAGCAGCCAAGATTGGGCAGGCGGGGATACGCAGTATTTT
16	TRBV6-2/TRBV6-3	TRBD1	TRBJ2-7	-	CASSFLRDRGSYEQYF	TGTGCCAGCAGCTTTCTCCGGGACAGGGGTTCCTACGAGCAGTACTTC